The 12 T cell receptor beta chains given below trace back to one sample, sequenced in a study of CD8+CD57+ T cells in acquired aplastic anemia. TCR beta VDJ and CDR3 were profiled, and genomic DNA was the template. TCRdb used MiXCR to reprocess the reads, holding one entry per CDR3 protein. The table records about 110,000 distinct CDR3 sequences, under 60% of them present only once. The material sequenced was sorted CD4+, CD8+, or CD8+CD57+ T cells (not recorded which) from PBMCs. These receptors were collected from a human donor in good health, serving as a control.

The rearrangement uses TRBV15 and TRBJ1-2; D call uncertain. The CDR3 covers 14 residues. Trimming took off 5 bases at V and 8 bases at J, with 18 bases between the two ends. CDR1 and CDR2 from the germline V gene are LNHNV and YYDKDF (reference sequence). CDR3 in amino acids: CATSPDRGRRGYTF. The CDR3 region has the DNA TGTGCCACCAGCCCTGATCGAGGGCGGCGGGGCTACACCTTC. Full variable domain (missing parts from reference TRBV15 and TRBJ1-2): DAMVIQNPRYQVTQFGKPVTLSCSQTLNHNVMYWYQQKSSQAPKLLFHYYDKDFNNEADTPDNFQSRRPNTSFCFLDIRSPGLGDTAMYLCATSPDRGRRGYTFGSGTRLTVV.

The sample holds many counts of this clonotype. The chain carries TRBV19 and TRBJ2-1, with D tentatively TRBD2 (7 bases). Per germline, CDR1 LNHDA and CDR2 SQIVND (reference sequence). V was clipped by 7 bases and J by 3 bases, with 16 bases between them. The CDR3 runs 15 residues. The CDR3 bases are TGTGCCAGTAAGTTTCGGGGGGCCGGCTACAATGAGCAGTTCTTC. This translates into CASKFRGAGYNEQFF.

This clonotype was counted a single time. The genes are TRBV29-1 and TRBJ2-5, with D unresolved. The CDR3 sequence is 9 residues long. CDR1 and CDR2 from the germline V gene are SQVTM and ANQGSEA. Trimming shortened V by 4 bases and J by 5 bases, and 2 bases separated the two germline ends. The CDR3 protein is CSVGETQYF. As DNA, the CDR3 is TGCAGCGTTGGGGAGACCCAGTACTTC.

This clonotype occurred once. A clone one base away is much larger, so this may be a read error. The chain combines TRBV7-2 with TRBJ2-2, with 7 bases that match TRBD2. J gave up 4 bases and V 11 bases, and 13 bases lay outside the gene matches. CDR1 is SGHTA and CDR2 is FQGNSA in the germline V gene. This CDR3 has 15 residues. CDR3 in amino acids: CAGGIGRGFTGELFF. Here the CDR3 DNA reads TGTGCCGGCGGGATTGGGCGGGGGTTCACCGGGGAGCTGTTTTTT.

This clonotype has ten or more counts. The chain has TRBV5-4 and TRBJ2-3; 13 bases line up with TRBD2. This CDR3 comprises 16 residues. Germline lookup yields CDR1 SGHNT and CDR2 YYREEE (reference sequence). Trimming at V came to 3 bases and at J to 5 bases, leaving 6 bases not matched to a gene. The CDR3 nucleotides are TGTGCCAGCAGCTACGGACTAGCGGGAGTGGGAGATACGCAGTATTTT. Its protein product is CASSYGLAGVGDTQYF. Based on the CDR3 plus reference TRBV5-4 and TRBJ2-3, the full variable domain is ETGVTQSPTHLIKTRGQQVTLRCSSQSGHNTVSWYQQALGQGPQFIFQYYREEENGRGNFPPRFSGLQFPNYSSELNVNALELDDSALYLCASSYGLAGVGDTQYFGPGTRLTVL.

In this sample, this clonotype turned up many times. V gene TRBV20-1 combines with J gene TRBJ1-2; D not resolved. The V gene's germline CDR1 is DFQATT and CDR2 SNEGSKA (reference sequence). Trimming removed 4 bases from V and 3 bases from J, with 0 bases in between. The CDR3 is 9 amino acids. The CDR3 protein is CSANYGYTF. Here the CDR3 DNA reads TGCAGTGCTAACTATGGCTACACCTTC.

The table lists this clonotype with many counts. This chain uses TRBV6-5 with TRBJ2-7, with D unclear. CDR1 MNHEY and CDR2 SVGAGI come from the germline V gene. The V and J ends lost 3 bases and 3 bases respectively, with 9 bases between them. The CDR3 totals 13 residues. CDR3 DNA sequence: TGTGCCAGCAGTTATACCGCAGGCTACGAGCAGTACTTC. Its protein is CASSYTAGYEQYF.

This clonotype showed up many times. In DNA, the CDR3 is TGCAGTGCTAGAGATCCTAAAGAGAGCTCCTACGAGCAGTACTTC. Amino acid sequence: CSARDPKESSYEQYF. The V call is TRBV20-1, the J call TRBJ2-7; D not resolved. There are 15 residues in the CDR3. The V end was cut by 0 bases, the J end by 0 bases, with 12 bases between. Germline CDR1 DFQATT, CDR2 SNEGSKA (reference sequence).

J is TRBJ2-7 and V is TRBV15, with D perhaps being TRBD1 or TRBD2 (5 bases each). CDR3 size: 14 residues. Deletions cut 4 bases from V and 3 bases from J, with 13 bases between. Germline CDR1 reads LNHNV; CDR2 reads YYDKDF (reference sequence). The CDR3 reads CATSNLGADYEQYF. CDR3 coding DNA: TGTGCCACCAGCAACCTCGGGGCAGACTACGAGCAGTACTTC.

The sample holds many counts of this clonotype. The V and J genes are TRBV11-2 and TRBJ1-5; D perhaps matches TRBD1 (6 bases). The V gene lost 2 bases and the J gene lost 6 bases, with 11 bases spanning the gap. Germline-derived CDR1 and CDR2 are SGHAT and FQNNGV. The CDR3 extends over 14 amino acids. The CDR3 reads CASSLTGAGQPQHF. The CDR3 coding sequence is TGTGCCAGCAGCTTAACGGGGGCTGGTCAGCCCCAGCATTTT. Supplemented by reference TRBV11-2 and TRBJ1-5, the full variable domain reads EAGVAQSPRYKIIEKRQSVAFWCNPISGHATLYWYQQILGQGPKLLIQFQNNGVVDDSQLPKDRFSAERLKGVDSTLKIQPAKLEDSAVYLCASSLTGAGQPQHFGDGTRLSIL.

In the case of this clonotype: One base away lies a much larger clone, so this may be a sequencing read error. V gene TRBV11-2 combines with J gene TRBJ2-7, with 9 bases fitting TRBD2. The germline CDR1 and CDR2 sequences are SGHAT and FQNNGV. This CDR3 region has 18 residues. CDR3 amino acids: CAGSLFPNSGGHSYEQYF. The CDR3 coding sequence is TGTGCCGGCAGCTTATTTCCCAATAGCGGGGGCCATTCCTACGAGCAGTACTTC.

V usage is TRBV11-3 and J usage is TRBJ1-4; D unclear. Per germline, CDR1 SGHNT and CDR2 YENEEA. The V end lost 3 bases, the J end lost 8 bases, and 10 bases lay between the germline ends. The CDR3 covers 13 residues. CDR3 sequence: CASSFGEREKLFF. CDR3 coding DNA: TGTGCCAGCAGCTTCGGGGAACGCGAAAAACTGTTTTTT.